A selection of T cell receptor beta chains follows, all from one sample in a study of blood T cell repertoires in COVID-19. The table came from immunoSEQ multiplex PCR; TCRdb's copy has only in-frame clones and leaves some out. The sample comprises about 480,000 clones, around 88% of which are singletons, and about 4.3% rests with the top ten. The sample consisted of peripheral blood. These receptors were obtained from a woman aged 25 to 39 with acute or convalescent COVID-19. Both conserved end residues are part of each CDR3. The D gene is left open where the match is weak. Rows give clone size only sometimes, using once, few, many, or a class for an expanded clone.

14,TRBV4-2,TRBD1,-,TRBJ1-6,TGTGCCAGCAGCCGGAGACAGGGGGATTCACCCCTCCACTTT,CASSRRQGDSPLHF
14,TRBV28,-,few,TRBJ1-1,TGTGCCAGCAGTTTAGGGAAGAGGGTGACTGAAGCTTTCTTT,CASSLGKRVTEAFF
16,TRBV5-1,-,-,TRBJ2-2,TGCGCCAGCAGCTCCCAGGGGAGAGGGAACACCGGGGAGCTGTTTTTT,CASSSQGRGNTGELFF
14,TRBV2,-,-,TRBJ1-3,TGTGCCAGCGGAGCTTCAATGTCGGGAAATACCATATATTTT,CASGASMSGNTIYF
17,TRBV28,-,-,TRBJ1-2,TGTGCCAGCAGTTTTTCTTGGTTCCGGCGGTCTTCCAATGGCTACACCTTC,CASSFSWFRRSSNGYTF
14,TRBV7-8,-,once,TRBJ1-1,TGTGCCAGCACCCGGGAGGGAACGGGGCCTGAAGCTTTCTTT,CASTREGTGPEAFF
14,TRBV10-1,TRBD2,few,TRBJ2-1,TGCGCCAGCAGTTTAGCGGGGGGTGACGATGAGCAGTTCTTC,CASSLAGGDDEQFF
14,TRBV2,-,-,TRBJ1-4,TGTGCCAGCAGTGGACTGAGCTTCGAGGAAAAACTGTTTTTT,CASSGLSFEEKLFF
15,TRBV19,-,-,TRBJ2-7,TGTGCCAGTAGTGCCGGACTCAAATTCTCCTACGAGCAGTACTTC,CASSAGLKFSYEQYF
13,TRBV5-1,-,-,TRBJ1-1,TGCGCCAGCAGCTTTGGGGGGGACACTGAAGCTTTCTTT,CASSFGGDTEAFF
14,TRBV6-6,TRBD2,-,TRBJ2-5,TGTGCCAGCAGTACGCCGGGGGGGGCGGAGACCCAGTACTTC,CASSTPGGAETQYF
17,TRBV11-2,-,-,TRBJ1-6,TGTGCCAGCAGCTTCTGGGGGCATTACTCCTATAATTCACCCCTCCACTTT,CASSFWGHYSYNSPLHF
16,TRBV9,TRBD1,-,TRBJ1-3,TGTGCCAGCAGCCTGGACAGGACGCACTCTGGAAACACCATATATTTT,CASSLDRTHSGNTIYF
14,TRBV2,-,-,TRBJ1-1,TGTGCCAGCAGTGAAGATCCGGCGGGCACTGAAGCTTTCTTT,CASSEDPAGTEAFF
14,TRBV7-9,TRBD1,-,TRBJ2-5,TGTGCCAGCAGCCGCCCAGGGGGCCGAGAGACCCAGTACTTC,CASSRPGGRETQYF
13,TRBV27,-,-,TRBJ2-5,TGTGCCAGCAGCCCAGGGTTGGGAGAGACCCAGTACTTC,CASSPGLGETQYF
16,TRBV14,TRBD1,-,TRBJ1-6,TGTGCCAGCAGCCAACAACTACAGGGGGTTTTTAGATCCCTCCACTTT,CASSQQLQGVFRSLHF
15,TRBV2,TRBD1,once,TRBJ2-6,TGTGCCAGCAGGGTAACAGGGGCTGGGGCCAACGTCCTGACTTTC,CASRVTGAGANVLTF
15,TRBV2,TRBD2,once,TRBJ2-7,TGTGCCAGCGACCCCGCGAGCGGGGTCCTCTACGAGCAGTACTTC,CASDPASGVLYEQYF
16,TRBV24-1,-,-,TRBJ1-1,TGTGCCACCAGTGATTTTTATGACAGAAAGAACACTGAAGCTTTCTTT,CATSDFYDRKNTEAFF
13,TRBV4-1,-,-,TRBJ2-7,TGCGCCAGCAGCCACCAGGGATCCTACGAGCAGTACTTC,CASSHQGSYEQYF
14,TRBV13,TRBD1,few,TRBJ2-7,TGTGCCAGCAGATATGGACAGGAGGCCTACGAGCAGTACTTC,CASRYGQEAYEQYF
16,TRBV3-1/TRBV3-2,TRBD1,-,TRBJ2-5,TGTGCCAGCAGGGCCGGGACAGGGGCCTCCCAAGAGACCCAGTACTTC,CASRAGTGASQETQYF
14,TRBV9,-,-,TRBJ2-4,TGTGCCAGCAGCGTAGAATCAGGGAAAAACATTCAGTACTTC,CASSVESGKNIQYF
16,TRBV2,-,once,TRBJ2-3,TGTGCCAGCAGTGATATAAAAGGACAGATCACAGATACGCAGTATTTT,CASSDIKGQITDTQYF
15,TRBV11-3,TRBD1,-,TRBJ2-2,TGTGCCAGCAGCTCTGACAGGGGGCCCACCGGGGAGCTGTTTTTT,CASSSDRGPTGELFF
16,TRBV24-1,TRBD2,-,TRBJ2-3,TGTGCCACCAGTGATCCCGCCCTAGCGGGGGTAGATACGCAGTATTTT,CATSDPALAGVDTQYF
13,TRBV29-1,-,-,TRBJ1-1,TGCAGCGTTGAAGACAGGGCGAGCACTGAAGCTTTCTTT,CSVEDRASTEAFF
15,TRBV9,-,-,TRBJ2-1,TGTGCCAGCAGCGTAGACGTCGACAACTACAATGAGCAGTTCTTC,CASSVDVDNYNEQFF
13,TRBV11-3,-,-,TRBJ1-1,TGTGCCAGCAGCTTAGGGGAGACAGGAGAAGCTTTCTTT,CASSLGETGEAFF
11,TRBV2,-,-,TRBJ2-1,TGTGCCAGCAGCAGGGGTAATGAGCAGTTCTTC,CASSRGNEQFF
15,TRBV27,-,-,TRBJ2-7,TGTGCCAGCAGTCTGAGTTTCCCCGTGTCTTACGAGCAGTACTTC,CASSLSFPVSYEQYF
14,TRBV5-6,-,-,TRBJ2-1,TGTGCCAGCAGCTTCCGAGGGCTGGACAATGAGCAGTTCTTC,CASSFRGLDNEQFF
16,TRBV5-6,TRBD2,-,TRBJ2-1,TGTGCCAGCAGCTTCGGGCGGGGGGTATCCTACAATGAGCAGTTCTTC,CASSFGRGVSYNEQFF
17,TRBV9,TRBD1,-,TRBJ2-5,TGTGCCAGCAGCGTAAGGAGTCGAGGACAGGGGGTTGAGACCCAGTACTTC,CASSVRSRGQGVETQYF
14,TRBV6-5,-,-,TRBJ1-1,TGTGCCAGCACCCGATTGGGGGGAGGGACTGAAGCTTTCTTT,CASTRLGGGTEAFF
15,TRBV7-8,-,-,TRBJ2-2,TGTGCCAGCAGCACAACCGGGACACAAAGCGGGGAGCTGTTTTTT,CASSTTGTQSGELFF
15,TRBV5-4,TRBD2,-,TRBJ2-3,TGTGCCAGCAGCTTCGGGGGGGCCTACACAGATACGCAGTATTTT,CASSFGGAYTDTQYF
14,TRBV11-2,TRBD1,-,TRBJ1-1,TGTGCCAGCAGCTCGCTCGACAGGGCTACGGGGGCTTTCTTT,CASSSLDRATGAFF
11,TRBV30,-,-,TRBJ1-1,TGTGCCTGGATGTGGGCCCTGGGCGTCTTCTTT,CAWMWALGVFF
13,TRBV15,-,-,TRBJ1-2,TGTGCCACCAGCCCGGAGCGAGCCATGGGCTACACCTTC,CATSPERAMGYTF
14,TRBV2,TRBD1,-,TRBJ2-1,TGTGCCAGCAGTGCGACAGGGGACTACAATGAGCAGTTCTTC,CASSATGDYNEQFF
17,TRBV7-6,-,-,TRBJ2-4,TGTGCCAGCAGCTTGTTACGGGGGCCGGGGGGCAAAAACATTCAGTACTTC,CASSLLRGPGGKNIQYF
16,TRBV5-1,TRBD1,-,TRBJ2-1,TGCGCCAGCCAAATAACTACAGGGGGGCCCACGTATGAGCAGTTCTTC,CASQITTGGPTYEQFF
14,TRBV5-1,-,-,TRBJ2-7,TGCGCCAGCAGCTTGTTCGGAGGTACCTACGAGCAGTACTTC,CASSLFGGTYEQYF
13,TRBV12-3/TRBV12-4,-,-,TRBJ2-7,TGTGCCAGCAGTTTTGGCAGCTCCTACGAGCAGTACTTC,CASSFGSSYEQYF
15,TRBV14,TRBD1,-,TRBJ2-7,TGTGCCAGCAGCCCCGAAAGAACAGGGGCCTACGAGCAGTACTTC,CASSPERTGAYEQYF
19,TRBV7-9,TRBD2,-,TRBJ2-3,TGTGCCAGCAGCCCCCCCGCCGGGACTAGCGGGGCCATGGGAGATACGCAGTATTTT,CASSPPAGTSGAMGDTQYF
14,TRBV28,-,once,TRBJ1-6,TGTGCCAGCAGTTTAGATTTGAGTAATTCACCCCTCCACTTT,CASSLDLSNSPLHF
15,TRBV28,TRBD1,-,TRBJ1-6,TGTGCCAGCAGTCCTATCGACAGGGGAAATTCACCCCTCCACTTT,CASSPIDRGNSPLHF
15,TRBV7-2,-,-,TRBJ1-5,TGTGCCAGCAGCTTAAGCGGCAGAGGAAATCAGCCCCAGCATTTT,CASSLSGRGNQPQHF
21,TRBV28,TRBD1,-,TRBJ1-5,TGTGCCAGCAGTTCGGAAACGTGGGACAGGGGGCGAGGGGGGAGCAATCAGCCCCAGCATTTT,CASSSETWDRGRGGSNQPQHF
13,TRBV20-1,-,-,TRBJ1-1,TGCAGTGCTAGTGTGGCATGGAACACTGAAGCTTTCTTT,CSASVAWNTEAFF
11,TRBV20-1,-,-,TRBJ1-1,TGCAGTGCTAGGGAGGGCACTGAAGCTTTCTTT,CSAREGTEAFF
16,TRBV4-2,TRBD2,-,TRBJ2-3,TGTGCCAGCAGCCACTCTACTAGCGGAAGCACAGATACGCAGTATTTT,CASSHSTSGSTDTQYF